These 31 T cell receptor beta chains share one sample of origin, sequenced in a study of blood T cell repertoires in COVID-19. Assay: immunoSEQ multiplex PCR; the TCRdb copy retains only in-frame clones and omits some. Here the sample spans about 210,000 clones, 89% being singletons. The sequenced sample consisted of peripheral blood. The receptor source for this set is a middle-aged woman with acute or convalescent COVID-19.

The V gene is TRBV30, the J gene TRBJ1-2; no clear D. This CDR3 has 13 amino acids. The V and J ends lost 4 bases and 0 bases respectively, with 9 bases between them. CDR1 GTSNPN and CDR2 SVGIG come from the germline V gene (reference sequence). The CDR3 sequence is CAWTEQTNYGYTF. In DNA, the CDR3 is TGTGCCTGGACTGAACAGACTAACTATGGCTACACCTTC. Full variable domain (rest looked up from reference TRBV30 and TRBJ1-2): SQTIHQWPATLVQPVGSPLSLECTVEGTSNPNLYWYRQAAGRGLQLLFYSVGIGQISSEVPQNLSASRPQDRQFILSSKKLLLSDSGFYLCAWTEQTNYGYTFGSGTRLTVV.

CDR3 DNA sequence: TGTGCCTGTAAGAGGCAGCCAGGGGATGGCTACACCTTC. Translated, it gives CACKRQPGDGYTF. V is TRBV6-6 and J is TRBJ1-2; weak D call: TRBD1 (6 bases). The CDR3 totals 13 residues. Between the trimmed V and J ends, which lost 11 bases and 6 bases, there was a span of 19 bases. Germline V CDR1 and CDR2: MNHNY, SVGAGI (reference sequence).

The chain joins TRBV2 to TRBJ1-5; TRBD1 might be the D (6 bases). Trimming removed 4 bases at V and 10 bases at J, with 14 bases between. Germline V gives CDR1 SNHLY, CDR2 FYNNEI. The CDR3 is 13 residues long. CDR3 loop: CASSGKGTHPQHF. The CDR3 DNA is TGTGCCAGCAGTGGAAAGGGGACACATCCCCAGCATTTT.

The chain joins TRBV9 to TRBJ1-2; TRBD1 might be the D (5 bases). There are 15 residues in the CDR3. Germline V gene data show CDR1 as SGDLS and CDR2 as YYNGEE. The V and J ends lost 0 bases and 2 bases respectively, with 11 bases between them. CDR3 bases: TGTGCCAGCAGCGTAGAAGGGGAGGGGAACTATGGCTACACCTTC. Its protein product is CASSVEGEGNYGYTF.

The chain employs TRBV6-2 or TRBV6-3 and TRBJ1-5; no clear D. Trimming pared 0 bases from V and 11 bases from J, leaving 17 bases between. The germline V gene encodes CDR1 MNHEY and CDR2 SVGEGT. The CDR3 spans 15 residues. The CDR3 nucleotides are TGTGCCAGCAGTTACTCCCCCTTTAGGGAGCAAGCCCAGCATTTT. Translating gives CASSYSPFREQAQHF.

This clone has a single count. The J gene is TRBJ1-1, the V gene TRBV5-6; perhaps TRBD1 as D (5 bases). The CDR3 loop spans 15 amino acids. Germline assignment: CDR1 SGHDT and CDR2 YYEEEE. V was cut by 4 bases and J by 4 bases, with 17 bases left in between. The CDR3 nucleotides read TGTGCCAGCAGCCGAACGGGGGGGATGGGCACTGAAGCTTTCTTT. It yields the protein CASSRTGGMGTEAFF.

The genes are TRBV13 and TRBJ2-5, with 10 bases that match TRBD2. CDR1 and CDR2 (germline): PRHDT, FYEKMQ (reference sequence). This CDR3 region has 16 residues. Germline trimming cut 5 bases from V and 0 bases from J; bases unmatched to any gene: 6. The CDR3 bases are TGTGCCAGCAGCGTCAGGACTAGCGGTTACCAAGAGACCCAGTACTTC. It yields the protein CASSVRTSGYQETQYF.

This chain uses TRBV5-6 with TRBJ2-1; maybe TRBD1 (5 bases). The V end lost 1 base, the J end lost 1 base, and 6 bases lay between the germline ends. The CDR3 runs to 14 residues. CDR1 and CDR2 from the germline V gene are SGHDT and YYEEEE. The CDR3 nucleotides read TGTGCCAGCAGCTTGCCAGGGTCCTACAATGAGCAGTTCTTC. It encodes CASSLPGSYNEQFF. Full variable domain (outside the CDR3, taken from reference TRBV5-6 and TRBJ2-1): DAGVTQSPTHLIKTRGQQVTLRCSPKSGHDTVSWYQQALGQGPQFIFQYYEEEERQRGNFPDRFSGHQFPNYSSELNVNALLLGDSALYLCASSLPGSYNEQFFGPGTRLTVL.

The rearrangement links TRBV27 to TRBJ2-3; 7 bases match TRBD2. With 8 bases clipped from V and 5 bases from J, the junction kept 13 bases outside the gene matches. The CDR3 sequence is 15 residues long. Germline V gene data show CDR1 as MNHEY and CDR2 as SMNVEV (reference sequence). The CDR3 here is CASALSSASGDTQYF. The CDR3 DNA sequence: TGTGCCAGCGCGTTATCCTCTGCTAGCGGAGATACGCAGTATTTT.

The V call is TRBV6-5, the J call TRBJ2-6, with D uncertain. Germline-derived CDR1 and CDR2 are MNHEY and SVGAGI. Between the trimmed V and J ends, which lost 10 bases and 4 bases, there was a span of 17 bases. The length of the CDR3 is 15 residues. The CDR3 spells CATGPYPGGANVLTF. CDR3 sequence (DNA): TGTGCCACCGGTCCCTACCCCGGGGGGGCCAACGTCCTGACTTTC.

Points on this clone: Additional DNA sequences in this sample encode the identical CDR3. The J gene is TRBJ1-2, the V gene TRBV15; D remains unclear. Germline V gene data show CDR1 as LNHNV and CDR2 as YYDKDF (reference sequence). V dropped 0 bases and J dropped 5 bases, with 4 bases sitting between them. The CDR3 is made up of 12 amino acids. This CDR3 reads CATSRDRYGYTF. The CDR3 DNA reads as TGTGCCACCAGCAGAGATCGTTATGGCTACACCTTC.

The rearrangement uses TRBV18 and TRBJ2-7; 12 positions agree with TRBD1. The CDR3 totals 16 residues. Germline V lookup: CDR1 KGHSH, CDR2 LQKENI. Losses at the gene ends were 5 bases for V and 3 bases for J; bases not matched to a gene: 8. CDR3 residues: CASSIIGTGGYYEQYV. The CDR3, as DNA: TGTGCCAGCTCAATCATCGGGACAGGGGGCTACTACGAGCAGTACGTC.

V gene TRBV2 combines with J gene TRBJ1-2; D remains unclear. CDR1 SNHLY and CDR2 FYNNEI come from the germline V gene. V lost 11 bases and J 2 bases, leaving 18 bases between the germline ends. CDR3 length: 14 residues. CDR3 DNA: TGTGCCCTTCTAGCGAGACAACTGAACTATGGCTACACCTTC. It yields the protein CALLARQLNYGYTF.

This clone was counted at least ten times. The chain is built from TRBV19 and TRBJ2-5, with 12 nucleotides matching TRBD2. Germline V gene sequence: CDR1 LNHDA, CDR2 SQIVND (reference sequence). This CDR3 has 15 residues. V trimming: 5 bases; J trimming: 0 bases; junction bases outside the gene matches: 1. CDR3 amino acids: CASSRTSGDQETQYF. DNA of the CDR3: TGTGCCAGTAGTCGGACTAGCGGGGACCAAGAGACCCAGTACTTC. Looking up the rest from reference TRBV19 and TRBJ2-5 gives the full variable domain: DGGITQSPKYLFRKEGQNVTLSCEQNLNHDAMYWYRQDPGQGLRLIYYSQIVNDFQKGDIAEGYSVSREKKESFPLTVTSAQKNPTAFYLCASSRTSGDQETQYFGPGTRLLVL.

CDR3 sequence (DNA): TGTGCCAGCAGCCCAGCCGGGGGTACTGAAGCTTTCTTT. Encoded protein: CASSPAGGTEAFF. The gene calls are TRBV27 and TRBJ1-1, with D possibly TRBD1 on 5 matching bases. The CDR3 has 13 amino acids. Germline CDR1 is MNHEY and CDR2 is SMNVEV (reference sequence). Deletions cut 6 bases from V and 5 bases from J, with 13 bases between.

V gene TRBV11-2 combines with J gene TRBJ1-2; D remains ambiguous. From germline, CDR1 is SGHAT and CDR2 FQNNGV. Trimming took off 0 bases at V and 2 bases at J, with 10 bases between the two ends. The CDR3 extends over 15 amino acids. In DNA form, the CDR3 reads TGTGCCAGCAGCTTAGACGCGGGCACCAACTATGGCTACACCTTC. This gives the protein CASSLDAGTNYGYTF.

The chain carries TRBV4-1 and TRBJ1-5, with 9 bases identical to TRBD1. Germline trimming cut 0 bases from V and 0 bases from J; bases unmatched to any gene: 12. The CDR3 sequence is 20 residues long. The germline V gene has CDR1 MGHRA and CDR2 YSYEKL. The CDR3, as DNA: TGCGCCAGCAGCCAAGACCCCCGGACAGGGGCGCTATATAGCAATCAGCCCCAGCATTTT. Protein sequence: CASSQDPRTGALYSNQPQHF.

V and J are TRBV3-1 (or the pseudogene TRBV3-2) and TRBJ1-2; 7 bases line up with TRBD1. CDR3 size: 14 residues. The ends lost 0 bases at V and 10 bases at J; junction bases unmatched: 8. Looked up from germline, CDR1 is LGHDT and CDR2 is YNNKEL (reference sequence). The CDR3 protein is CASSQEDRALPYTF. The CDR3 bases are TGTGCCAGCAGCCAAGAAGACAGGGCCCTTCCCTACACCTTC.

The chain employs TRBV11-2 and TRBJ2-7; a possible D gene is TRBD2 (7 bases). The V gene lost 6 bases and the J gene lost 6 bases, with 21 bases spanning the gap. CDR3 length equals 15 residues. The V gene's germline CDR1 is SGHAT and CDR2 FQNNGV. The CDR3 bases are TGTGCCAGCAGAGGGGGGAGGGCAGACGCGGGCGAGCAGTACGTC. This sequence encodes CASRGGRADAGEQYV.

This chain uses TRBV15 with TRBJ1-1; 11 nucleotides match TRBD1. Germline-derived CDR1 and CDR2 are LNHNV and YYDKDF (reference sequence). With V trimmed by 5 bases and J by 1 base, 9 bases remained unmatched. This CDR3 spans 17 amino acids. The CDR3 is CATSGHGQGASNTEAFF. The CDR3 nucleotides are TGTGCCACCAGCGGACATGGACAGGGGGCCTCGAACACTGAAGCTTTCTTT.

The J gene is TRBJ2-3, the V gene TRBV5-1; D perhaps matches TRBD1 (6 bases). CDR1 SGHRS and CDR2 YFSETQ come from the germline V gene. CDR3 length: 14 residues. With 5 bases removed from V and 4 bases from J, the gap between germline ends came to 14 bases. The CDR3 DNA sequence: TGCGCCAGCAGTCACAGGGCCGAGGCAGATACGCAGTATTTT. Protein sequence: CASSHRAEADTQYF.

The rearrangement uses TRBV19 and TRBJ1-1; D is unclear. Trimming took off 3 bases at V and 6 bases at J, with 17 bases between the two ends. This CDR3 spans 15 amino acids. Germline values: CDR1 LNHDA, CDR2 SQIVND (reference sequence). The CDR3: CASSIRRTGRAEAFF. The CDR3, as DNA: TGTGCCAGTAGTATTCGTCGGACGGGGAGGGCTGAAGCTTTCTTT.

V is TRBV5-6 and J is TRBJ2-1, with 8 bases that match TRBD2. The V gene end was trimmed by 3 bases and the J gene end by 3 bases; junction bases not matched to a gene: 2. The germline V gene encodes CDR1 SGHDT and CDR2 YYEEEE. The CDR3 contains 14 residues. DNA for the CDR3: TGTGCCAGCAGCTGGGGGACTAGCTACAATGAGCAGTTCTTC. This sequence encodes CASSWGTSYNEQFF.

This clone has more than one count but fewer than ten. The chain links TRBV5-1 to TRBJ1-3; 7 nucleotides agree with TRBD1. The V and J ends lost 0 bases and 3 bases, in that order; junction bases with no gene match: 0. Germline loops: CDR1 SGHRS, CDR2 YFSETQ. CDR3 length equals 14 residues. CDR3 loop: CASSLGQGGNTIYF. CDR3 sequence (DNA): TGCGCCAGCAGCTTGGGACAGGGTGGAAACACCATATATTTT.

The sample holds one count of this clone. The chain combines TRBV2 with TRBJ2-7; 13 bases are a match to TRBD2. From germline, CDR1 is SNHLY and CDR2 FYNNEI. CDR3 length: 16 amino acids. Losses at the gene ends were 6 bases for V and 0 bases for J; bases not matched to a gene: 5. CDR3 coding DNA: TGTGCCAGCAGGGGGACTAGCGGGGTACGCTCCTACGAGCAGTACGTC. Protein: CASRGTSGVRSYEQYV.

The chain couples TRBV27 to TRBJ1-2, with 7 bases fitting TRBD1. Germline-derived CDR1 and CDR2 are MNHEY and SMNVEV (reference sequence). This CDR3 contains 15 residues. The V gene end was trimmed by 4 bases and the J gene end by 0 bases; junction bases not matched to a gene: 5. CDR3 DNA sequence: TGTGCCAGCAGTTGGGACAGAGCTACTAACTATGGCTACACCTTC. Translation gives CASSWDRATNYGYTF.

This chain links TRBV10-3 with TRBJ2-2, with 8 positions matching TRBD2. Germline-derived CDR1 and CDR2 are ENHRY and SYGVKD. This CDR3 contains 15 residues. The V gene end was trimmed by 3 bases and the J gene end by 6 bases; junction bases not matched to a gene: 6. CDR3 amino acids: CAISDRGGGSGELFF. CDR3 in DNA: TGTGCCATCAGTGATCGGGGGGGAGGATCCGGGGAGCTGTTTTTT.

The chain has TRBV2 and TRBJ2-4; 7 bases align to TRBD1. J was trimmed by 7 bases and V by 10 bases; bases with no gene match: 13. The V gene's germline CDR1 is SNHLY and CDR2 FYNNEI. The CDR3 has 14 amino acids. CDR3: CATQEAGGFNIQYF. CDR3 coding DNA: TGTGCCACCCAAGAAGCAGGGGGTTTCAACATTCAGTACTTC.

V and J are TRBV6-5 and TRBJ2-2, with D perhaps matching TRBD2 (6 bases). Between the trimmed V and J ends, which lost 6 bases and 4 bases, there was a span of 15 bases. The CDR3 is 15 residues long. The germline V gene has CDR1 MNHEY and CDR2 SVGAGI. CDR3 region: CASRPGLWVTGELFF. The CDR3 DNA is TGTGCCAGCAGACCGGGACTCTGGGTCACCGGGGAGCTGTTTTTT.

The chain has TRBV2 and TRBJ1-4; TRBD1 agrees at 9 bases. Germline CDR1 is SNHLY and CDR2 is FYNNEI. V gave up 1 base and J gave up 10 bases; unmatched junction bases: 1. CDR3 size: 13 residues. CDR3 coding DNA: TGTGCCAGCAGTGAAGTGGGACAGGGAAAACTGTTTTTT. Protein: CASSEVGQGKLFF.

This sequence joins TRBV2 and TRBJ1-3, with a possible D match to TRBD1 (6 bases). CDR1 and CDR2 (germline): SNHLY, FYNNEI. Trimming stripped 6 bases from V and 0 bases from J, with 18 bases between. The CDR3 is made up of 17 amino acids. The CDR3 is CASSDNREGVSGNTIYF. The CDR3 nucleotides read TGTGCCAGCAGCGACAACAGGGAAGGAGTCTCTGGAAACACCATATATTTT.